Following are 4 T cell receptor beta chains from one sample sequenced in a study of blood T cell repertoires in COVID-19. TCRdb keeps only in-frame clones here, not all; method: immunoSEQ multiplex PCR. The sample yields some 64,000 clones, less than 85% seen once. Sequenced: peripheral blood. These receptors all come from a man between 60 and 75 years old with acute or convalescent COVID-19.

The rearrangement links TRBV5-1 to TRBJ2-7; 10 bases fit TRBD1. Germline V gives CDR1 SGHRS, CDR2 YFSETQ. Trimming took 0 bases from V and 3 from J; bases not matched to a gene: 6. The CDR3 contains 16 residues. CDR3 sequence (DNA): TGCGCCAGCAGCTTGGCCGGGACAGGGGCCGTCTACGAGCAGTACTTC. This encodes CASSLAGTGAVYEQYF.

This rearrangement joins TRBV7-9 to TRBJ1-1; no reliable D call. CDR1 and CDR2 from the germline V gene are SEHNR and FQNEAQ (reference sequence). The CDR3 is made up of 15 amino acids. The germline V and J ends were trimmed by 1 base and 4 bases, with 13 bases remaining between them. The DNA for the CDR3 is TGTGCCAGCAGCTTAGGAGAGGCGGAGAGCACTGAAGCTTTCTTT. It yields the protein CASSLGEAESTEAFF. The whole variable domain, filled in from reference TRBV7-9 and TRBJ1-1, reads DTGVSQNPRHKITKRGQNVTFRCDPISEHNRLYWYRQTLGQGPEFLTYFQNEAQLEKSRLLSDRFSAERPKGSFSTLEIQRTEQGDSAMYLCASSLGEAESTEAFFGQGTRLTVV.

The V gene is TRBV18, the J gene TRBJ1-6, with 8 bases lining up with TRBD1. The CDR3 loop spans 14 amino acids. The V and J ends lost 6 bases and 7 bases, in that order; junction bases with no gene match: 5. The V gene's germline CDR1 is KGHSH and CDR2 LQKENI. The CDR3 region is CASSTGGYNSPLHF. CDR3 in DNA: TGTGCCAGCTCTACAGGGGGTTACAATTCACCCCTCCACTTT.

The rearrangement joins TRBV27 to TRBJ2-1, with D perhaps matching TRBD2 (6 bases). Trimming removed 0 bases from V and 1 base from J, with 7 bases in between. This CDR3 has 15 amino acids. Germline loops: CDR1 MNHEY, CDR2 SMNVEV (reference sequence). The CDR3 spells CASSLSGGSYNEQFF. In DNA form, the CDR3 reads TGTGCCAGCAGTTTATCGGGGGGTTCCTACAATGAGCAGTTCTTC.